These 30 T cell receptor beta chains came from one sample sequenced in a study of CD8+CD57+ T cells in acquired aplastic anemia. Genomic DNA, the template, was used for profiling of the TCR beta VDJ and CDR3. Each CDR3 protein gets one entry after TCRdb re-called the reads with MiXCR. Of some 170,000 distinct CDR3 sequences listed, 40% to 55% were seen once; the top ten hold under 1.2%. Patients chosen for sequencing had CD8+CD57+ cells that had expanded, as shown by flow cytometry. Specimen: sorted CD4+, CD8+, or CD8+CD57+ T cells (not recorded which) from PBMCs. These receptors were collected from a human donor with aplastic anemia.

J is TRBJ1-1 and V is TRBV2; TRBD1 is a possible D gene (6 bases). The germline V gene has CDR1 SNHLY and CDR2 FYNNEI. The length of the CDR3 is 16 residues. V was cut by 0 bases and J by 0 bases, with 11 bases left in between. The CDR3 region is CASSEAPGQLNTEAFF. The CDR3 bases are TGTGCCAGCAGTGAAGCGCCTGGACAGCTGAACACTGAAGCTTTCTTT.

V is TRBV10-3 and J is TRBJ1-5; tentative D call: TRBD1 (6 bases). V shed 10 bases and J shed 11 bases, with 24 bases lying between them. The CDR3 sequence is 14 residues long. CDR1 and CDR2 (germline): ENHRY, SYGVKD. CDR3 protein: CASTRTGFGETQHF. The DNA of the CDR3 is TGTGCCAGCACCCGCACAGGGTTCGGGGAGACCCAGCATTTT.

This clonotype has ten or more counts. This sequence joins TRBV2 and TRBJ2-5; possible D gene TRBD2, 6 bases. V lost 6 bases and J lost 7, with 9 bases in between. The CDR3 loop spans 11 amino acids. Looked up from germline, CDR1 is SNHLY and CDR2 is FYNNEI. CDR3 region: CASRGRGTQYF. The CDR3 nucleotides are TGTGCCAGCAGGGGGCGGGGGACCCAGTACTTC.

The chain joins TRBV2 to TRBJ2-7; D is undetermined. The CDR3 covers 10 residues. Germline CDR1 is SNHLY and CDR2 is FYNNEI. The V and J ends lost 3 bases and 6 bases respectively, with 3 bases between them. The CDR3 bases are TGTGCCAGCAGTGATGGCGAGCAGTACTTC. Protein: CASSDGEQYF.

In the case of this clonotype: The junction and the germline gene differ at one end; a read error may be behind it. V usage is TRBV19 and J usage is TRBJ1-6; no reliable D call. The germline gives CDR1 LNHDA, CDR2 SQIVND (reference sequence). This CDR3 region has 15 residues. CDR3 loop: CASSTTDYYNSPLHF. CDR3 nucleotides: TGCGCCAGTAGCACAACCGACTACTATAATTCACCCCTCCACTTT.

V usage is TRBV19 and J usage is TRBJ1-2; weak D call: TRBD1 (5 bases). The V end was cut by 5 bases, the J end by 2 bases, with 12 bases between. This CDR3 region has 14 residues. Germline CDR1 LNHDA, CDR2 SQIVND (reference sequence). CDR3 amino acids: CASSAAQGNYGYTF. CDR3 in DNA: TGTGCCAGTAGTGCTGCGCAGGGCAACTATGGCTACACCTTC.

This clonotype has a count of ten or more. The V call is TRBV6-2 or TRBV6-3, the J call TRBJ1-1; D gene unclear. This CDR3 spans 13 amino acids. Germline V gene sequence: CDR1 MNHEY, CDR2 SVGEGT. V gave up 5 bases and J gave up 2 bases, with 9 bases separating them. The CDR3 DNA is TGTGCCAGCAGTCGAAAGAGAAACACTGAAGCTTTCTTT. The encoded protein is CASSRKRNTEAFF.

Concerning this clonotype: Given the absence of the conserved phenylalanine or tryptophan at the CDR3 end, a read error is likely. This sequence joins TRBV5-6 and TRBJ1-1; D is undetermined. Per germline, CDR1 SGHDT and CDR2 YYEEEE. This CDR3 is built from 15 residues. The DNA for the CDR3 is TGTGCCAGCAGCTTGGCCCCGGGTAGCGGCACTGAGGCTTTCTGT. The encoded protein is CASSLAPGSGTEAFC.

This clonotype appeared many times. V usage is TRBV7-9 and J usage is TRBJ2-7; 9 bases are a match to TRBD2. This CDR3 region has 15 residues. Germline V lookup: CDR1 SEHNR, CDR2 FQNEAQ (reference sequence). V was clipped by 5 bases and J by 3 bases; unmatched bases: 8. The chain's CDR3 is CASSPPGLAIYEQYF. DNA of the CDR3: TGTGCCAGCAGCCCCCCGGGACTAGCAATCTACGAGCAGTACTTC.

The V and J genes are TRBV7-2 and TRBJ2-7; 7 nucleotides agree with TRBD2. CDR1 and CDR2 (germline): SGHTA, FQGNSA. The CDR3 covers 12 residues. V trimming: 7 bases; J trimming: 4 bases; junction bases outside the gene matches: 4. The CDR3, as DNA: TGTGCCAGCACCAGGGACTATTACGAGCAGTACTTC. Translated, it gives CASTRDYYEQYF.

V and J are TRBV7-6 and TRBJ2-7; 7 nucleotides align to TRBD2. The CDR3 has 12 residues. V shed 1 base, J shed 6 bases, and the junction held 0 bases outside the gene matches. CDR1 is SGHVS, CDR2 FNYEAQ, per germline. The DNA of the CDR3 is TGTGCCAGCAGCTTAGGGGGGGGCGAGCAGTACTTC. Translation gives CASSLGGGEQYF.

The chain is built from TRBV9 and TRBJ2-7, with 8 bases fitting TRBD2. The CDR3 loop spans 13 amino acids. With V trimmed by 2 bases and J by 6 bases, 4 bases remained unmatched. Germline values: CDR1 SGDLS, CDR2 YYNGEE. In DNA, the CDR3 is TGTGCCAGCAGCGTTGGGGGGACTAGCGAGCAGTACTTC. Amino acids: CASSVGGTSEQYF. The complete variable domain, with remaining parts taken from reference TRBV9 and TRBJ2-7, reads DSGVTQTPKHLITATGQRVTLRCSPRSGDLSVYWYQQSLDQGLQFLIQYYNGEERAKGNILERFSAQQFPDLHSELNLSSLELGDSALYFCASSVGGTSEQYFGPGTRLTVT.

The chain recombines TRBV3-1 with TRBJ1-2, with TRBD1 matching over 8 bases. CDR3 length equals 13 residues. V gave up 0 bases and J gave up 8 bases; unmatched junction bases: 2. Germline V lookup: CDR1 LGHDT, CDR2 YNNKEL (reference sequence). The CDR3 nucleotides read TGTGCCAGCAGCCAAGAGAGGACAGGGGGCTACACCTTC. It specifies CASSQERTGGYTF.

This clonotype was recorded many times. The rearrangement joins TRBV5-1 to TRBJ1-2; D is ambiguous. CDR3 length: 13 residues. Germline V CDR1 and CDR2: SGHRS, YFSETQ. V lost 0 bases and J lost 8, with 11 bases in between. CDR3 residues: CASSLDRGYGYTF. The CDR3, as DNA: TGCGCCAGCAGCTTGGACCGTGGATACGGCTACACCTTC.

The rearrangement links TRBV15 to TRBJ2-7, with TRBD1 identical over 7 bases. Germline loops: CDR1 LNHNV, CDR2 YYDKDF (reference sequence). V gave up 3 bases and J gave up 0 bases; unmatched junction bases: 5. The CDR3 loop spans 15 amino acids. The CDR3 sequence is CATSRGQLSSYEQYF. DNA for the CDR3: TGTGCCACCAGCAGGGGACAGCTAAGCTCCTACGAGCAGTACTTC.

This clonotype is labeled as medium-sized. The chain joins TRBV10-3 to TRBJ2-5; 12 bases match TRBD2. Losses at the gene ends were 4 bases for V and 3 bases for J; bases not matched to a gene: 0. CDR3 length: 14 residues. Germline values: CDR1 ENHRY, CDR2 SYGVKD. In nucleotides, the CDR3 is TGTGCCATCAGTGCTAGCGGGGGGGAAGAGACCCAGTACTTC. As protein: CAISASGGEETQYF.

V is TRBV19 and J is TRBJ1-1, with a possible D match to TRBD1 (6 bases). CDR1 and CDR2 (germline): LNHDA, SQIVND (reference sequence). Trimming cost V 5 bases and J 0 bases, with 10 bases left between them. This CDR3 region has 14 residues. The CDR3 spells CASSAGQLNTEAFF. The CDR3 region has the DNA TGTGCCAGTAGTGCCGGACAGTTGAACACTGAAGCTTTCTTT.

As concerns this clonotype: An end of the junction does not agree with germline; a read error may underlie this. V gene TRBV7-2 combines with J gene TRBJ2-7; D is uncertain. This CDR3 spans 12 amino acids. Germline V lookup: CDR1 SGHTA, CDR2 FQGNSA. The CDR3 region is CASSPREYEQHF. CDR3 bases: TGTGCCAGCAGCCCGCGCGAGTACGAGCAGCACTTC.

CDR3 in DNA: TGTGCCAGCAGCCGACAGGGTACAAGAGTGGCCCAGTACTTC. The encoded protein is CASSRQGTRVAQYF. The chain has TRBV7-2 and TRBJ2-5, with 7 nucleotides matching TRBD1. Unmatched junction bases numbered 12, after V lost 5 bases and J lost 9 bases. The germline CDR1 and CDR2 sequences are SGHTA and FQGNSA. The CDR3 has 14 residues. Full variable domain (remainder filled in from reference TRBV7-2 and TRBJ2-5): GAGVSQSPSNKVTEKGKDVELRCDPISGHTALYWYRQSLGQGLEFLIYFQGNSAPDKSGLPSDRFSAERTGGSVSTLTIQRTQQEDSAVYLCASSRQGTRVAQYFGPGTRLLVL.

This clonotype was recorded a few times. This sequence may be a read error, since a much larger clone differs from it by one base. CDR3 in amino acids: CASSETVDGYAF. CDR3 DNA sequence: TGTGCCAGCAGTGAAACGGTGGATGGCTACGCCTTC. This chain links TRBV6-1 with TRBJ1-2; D ambiguous. Germline V gene lookup returns CDR1 MNHNS and CDR2 SASEGT. This CDR3 is 12 amino acids long.

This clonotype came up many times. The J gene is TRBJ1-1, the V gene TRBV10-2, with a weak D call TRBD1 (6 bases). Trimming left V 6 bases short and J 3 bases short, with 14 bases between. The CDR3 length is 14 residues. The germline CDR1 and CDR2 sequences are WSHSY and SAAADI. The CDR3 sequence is CASRSGTKHTEAFF. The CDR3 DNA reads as TGCGCCAGCAGGTCCGGGACAAAACACACTGAAGCTTTCTTT.

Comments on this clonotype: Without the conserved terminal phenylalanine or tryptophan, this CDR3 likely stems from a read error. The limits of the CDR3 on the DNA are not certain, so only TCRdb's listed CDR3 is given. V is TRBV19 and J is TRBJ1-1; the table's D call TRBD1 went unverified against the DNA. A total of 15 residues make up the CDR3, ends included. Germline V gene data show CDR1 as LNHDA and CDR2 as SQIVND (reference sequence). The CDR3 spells CASSIPGQGVFASVS.

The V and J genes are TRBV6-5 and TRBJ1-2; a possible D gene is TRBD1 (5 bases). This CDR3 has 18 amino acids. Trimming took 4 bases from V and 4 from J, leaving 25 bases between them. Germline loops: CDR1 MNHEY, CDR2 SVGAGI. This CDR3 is CASSSKRGSQGSIYGYTF. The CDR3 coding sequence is TGTGCCAGCAGTTCAAAGCGGGGGTCGCAGGGATCTATCTATGGCTACACCTTC.

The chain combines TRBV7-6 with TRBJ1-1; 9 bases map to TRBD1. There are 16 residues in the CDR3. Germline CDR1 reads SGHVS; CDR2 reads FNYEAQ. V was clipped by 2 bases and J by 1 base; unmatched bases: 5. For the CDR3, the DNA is TGTGCCAGCAGCTTAATGGGACAGGGAGCGAACACTGAAGCTTTCTTT. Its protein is CASSLMGQGANTEAFF.

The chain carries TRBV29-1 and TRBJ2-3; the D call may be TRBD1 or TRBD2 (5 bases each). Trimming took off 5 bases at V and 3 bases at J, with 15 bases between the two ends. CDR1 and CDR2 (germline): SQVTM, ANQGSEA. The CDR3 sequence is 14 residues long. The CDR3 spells CSVQRGPQTDTQYF. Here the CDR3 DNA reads TGCAGCGTTCAGAGGGGCCCCCAGACAGATACGCAGTATTTT.

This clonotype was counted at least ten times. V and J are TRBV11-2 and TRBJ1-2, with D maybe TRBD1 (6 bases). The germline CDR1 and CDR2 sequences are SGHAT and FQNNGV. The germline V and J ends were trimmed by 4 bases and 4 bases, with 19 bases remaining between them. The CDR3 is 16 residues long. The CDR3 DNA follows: TGTGCCAGCAGCTCAGGGGCCACCTCGTTGGGCTATGGCTACACCTTC. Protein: CASSSGATSLGYGYTF.

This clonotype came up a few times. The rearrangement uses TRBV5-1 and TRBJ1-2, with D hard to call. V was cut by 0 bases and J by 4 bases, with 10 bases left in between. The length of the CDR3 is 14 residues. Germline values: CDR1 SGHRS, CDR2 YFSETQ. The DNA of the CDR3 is TGCGCCAGCAGCTTGGCTGGGGAGGTCTATGGCTACACCTTC. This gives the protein CASSLAGEVYGYTF. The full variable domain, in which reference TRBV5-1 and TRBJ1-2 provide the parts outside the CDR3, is KAGVTQTPRYLIKTRGQQVTLSCSPISGHRSVSWYQQTPGQGLQFLFEYFSETQRNKGNFPGRFSGRQFSNSRSEMNVSTLELGDSALYLCASSLAGEVYGYTFGSGTRLTVV.

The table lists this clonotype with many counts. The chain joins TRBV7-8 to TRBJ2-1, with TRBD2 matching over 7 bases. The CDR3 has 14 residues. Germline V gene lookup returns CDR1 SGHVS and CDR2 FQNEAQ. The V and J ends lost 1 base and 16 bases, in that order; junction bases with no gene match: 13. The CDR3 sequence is CASSLGSGLTLSFF. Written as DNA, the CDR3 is TGTGCCAGCAGCTTAGGGTCGGGACTAACTCTAAGTTTCTTC.

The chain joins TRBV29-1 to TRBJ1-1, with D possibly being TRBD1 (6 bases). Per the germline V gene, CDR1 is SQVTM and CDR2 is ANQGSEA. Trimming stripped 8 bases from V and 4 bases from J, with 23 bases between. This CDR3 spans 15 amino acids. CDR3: CSTLGGIVRGTEAFF. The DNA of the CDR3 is TGCAGCACGTTAGGGGGAATCGTAAGAGGCACTGAAGCTTTCTTT. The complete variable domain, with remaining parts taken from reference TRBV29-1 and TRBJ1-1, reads SAVISQKPSRDICQRGTSLTIQCQVDSQVTMMFWYRQQPGQSLTLIATANQGSEATYESGFVIDKFPISRPNLTFSTLTVSNMSPEDSSIYLCSTLGGIVRGTEAFFGQGTRLTVV.

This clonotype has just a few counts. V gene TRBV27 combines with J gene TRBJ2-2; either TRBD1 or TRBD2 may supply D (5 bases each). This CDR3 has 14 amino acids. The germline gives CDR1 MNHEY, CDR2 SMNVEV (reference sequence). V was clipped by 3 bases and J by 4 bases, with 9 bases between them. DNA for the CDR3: TGTGCCAGCAGTTTTTTTGGGGGCACCGGGGAGCTGTTTTTT. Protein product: CASSFFGGTGELFF.